The rows below give T cell receptor beta chains drawn from one sample of a study of blood T cell repertoires in COVID-19. TCRdb's copy holds only in-frame clones and misses some; the assay was immunoSEQ multiplex PCR. This table has roughly 81,000 clones, around 88% appearing once. The source material was peripheral blood. These receptors were obtained from a man aged 30 to 39 with acute or convalescent COVID-19. CDR3s include the opening cysteine and the closing phenylalanine or tryptophan. Fields, in order: V gene, J gene, clone size, D gene, CDR3 protein, CDR3 DNA. A D gene is named only where the DNA matches it firmly. Clone size, where shown, is once, few, many, or a class for clones that have expanded.

v_gene: TRBV7-2
j_gene: TRBJ2-7
abundance: .
d_gene: TRBD2
CDR3aa: CASNLPGTSAYEQYF
CDR3nt: TGTGCCAGCAACCTACCCGGGACTAGCGCCTACGAGCAGTACTTC

v_gene: TRBV13
j_gene: TRBJ2-1
abundance: .
d_gene: TRBD1
CDR3aa: CASSRTGGTGLGNEQFF
CDR3nt: TGTGCCAGCAGCCGAACAGGGGGGACAGGGTTGGGCAATGAGCAGTTCTTC

v_gene: TRBV11-1
j_gene: TRBJ2-1
abundance: .
d_gene: .
CDR3aa: CASTKRRGEQFF
CDR3nt: TGTGCCAGCACCAAAAGGAGGGGTGAGCAGTTCTTC

v_gene: TRBV19
j_gene: TRBJ2-2
abundance: .
d_gene: .
CDR3aa: CASGGIDIGELFF
CDR3nt: TGTGCCAGCGGCGGGATAGATATCGGGGAGCTGTTTTTT

v_gene: TRBV7-9
j_gene: TRBJ2-5
abundance: .
d_gene: TRBD2
CDR3aa: CASSPGLAGRETQYF
CDR3nt: TGTGCCAGCAGCCCGGGACTAGCGGGCAGGGAGACCCAGTACTTC

v_gene: TRBV7-9
j_gene: TRBJ1-5
abundance: .
d_gene: .
CDR3aa: CASGRAGSNQPQHF
CDR3nt: TGTGCCAGCGGCCGAGCAGGGTCCAATCAGCCCCAGCATTTT

v_gene: TRBV4-2
j_gene: TRBJ2-2
abundance: .
d_gene: .
CDR3aa: CASSQGATSRTGELFF
CDR3nt: TGTGCCAGCAGCCAAGGAGCCACTAGCCGCACCGGGGAGCTGTTTTTT

v_gene: TRBV28
j_gene: TRBJ1-2
abundance: .
d_gene: TRBD1
CDR3aa: CASRRPRDRVYGYTF
CDR3nt: TGTGCCAGCAGGCGACCCCGGGACAGGGTCTATGGCTACACCTTC

v_gene: TRBV28
j_gene: TRBJ2-3
abundance: .
d_gene: TRBD2
CDR3aa: CASSLQTSAILTDTQYF
CDR3nt: TGTGCCAGCAGTTTACAGACTAGCGCGATCCTCACAGATACGCAGTATTTT

v_gene: TRBV18
j_gene: TRBJ1-1
abundance: .
d_gene: .
CDR3aa: CASSPLADTEAFF
CDR3nt: TGTGCCAGCTCACCACTGGCGGACACTGAAGCTTTCTTT

v_gene: TRBV28
j_gene: TRBJ2-7
abundance: .
d_gene: TRBD1
CDR3aa: CATRTGGSYEQYF
CDR3nt: TGTGCCACCCGGACAGGGGGCTCCTACGAGCAGTACTTC

v_gene: TRBV9
j_gene: TRBJ1-2
abundance: few
d_gene: .
CDR3aa: CASSRIPYADGYTF
CDR3nt: TGTGCCAGCAGCAGAATACCCTATGCGGATGGCTACACCTTC

v_gene: TRBV15
j_gene: TRBJ2-5
abundance: .
d_gene: TRBD1
CDR3aa: CATTEQGIETQYF
CDR3nt: TGTGCCACCACCGAACAGGGGATAGAGACCCAGTACTTC

v_gene: TRBV3-1/TRBV3-2
j_gene: TRBJ2-1
abundance: .
d_gene: .
CDR3aa: CASSQDNSEQFF
CDR3nt: TGTGCCAGCAGCCAGGATAACAGTGAGCAGTTCTTC

v_gene: TRBV6-5
j_gene: TRBJ2-7
abundance: .
d_gene: TRBD2
CDR3aa: CASSFASGRGFYEQYF
CDR3nt: TGTGCCAGCAGTTTCGCCAGCGGGAGGGGATTTTACGAGCAGTACTTC

v_gene: TRBV14
j_gene: TRBJ2-1
abundance: .
d_gene: TRBD2
CDR3aa: CASSTTPGLAGLVEGEQFF
CDR3nt: TGTGCCAGCAGCACCACCCCGGGACTAGCGGGGCTGGTGGAGGGTGAGCAGTTCTTC

v_gene: TRBV12-3/TRBV12-4
j_gene: TRBJ2-7
abundance: .
d_gene: .
CDR3aa: CASSLAMGLEQYF
CDR3nt: TGTGCCAGCAGTTTAGCGATGGGGCTCGAGCAGTACTTC

v_gene: TRBV5-4
j_gene: TRBJ1-3
abundance: once
d_gene: .
CDR3aa: CASSLRPPGDNSGNTIYF
CDR3nt: TGTGCCAGCAGCTTGCGCCCTCCAGGGGACAACTCTGGAAACACCATATATTTT

v_gene: TRBV7-9
j_gene: TRBJ2-1
abundance: .
d_gene: TRBD2
CDR3aa: CASRGGSNEQFF
CDR3nt: TGTGCCAGCAGGGGCGGGAGCAATGAGCAGTTCTTC

v_gene: TRBV20-1
j_gene: TRBJ2-7
abundance: .
d_gene: TRBD1
CDR3aa: CSARTGTEQYF
CDR3nt: TGCAGTGCCCGGACAGGGACCGAGCAGTACTTC

v_gene: TRBV6-4
j_gene: TRBJ1-4
abundance: .
d_gene: .
CDR3aa: CASRAVGGETEKLFF
CDR3nt: TGTGCCAGCAGGGCCGTAGGGGGGGAAACGGAAAAACTGTTTTTT

v_gene: TRBV28
j_gene: TRBJ1-3
abundance: .
d_gene: TRBD1
CDR3aa: CASSPTGGLLESGNTIYF
CDR3nt: TGTGCCAGCAGTCCGACAGGGGGCCTCTTGGAATCTGGAAACACCATATATTTT

v_gene: TRBV19
j_gene: TRBJ2-6
abundance: .
d_gene: .
CDR3aa: CASGRRKNSGANVLTF
CDR3nt: TGTGCCAGTGGGAGGCGAAAAAACTCTGGGGCCAACGTCCTGACTTTC

v_gene: TRBV15
j_gene: TRBJ2-2
abundance: .
d_gene: .
CDR3aa: CATSRDREPGELFF
CDR3nt: TGTGCCACCAGCAGAGATCGAGAGCCCGGGGAGCTGTTTTTT

v_gene: TRBV28
j_gene: TRBJ1-2
abundance: .
d_gene: .
CDR3aa: CASSFSTGQPYGYTF
CDR3nt: TGTGCCAGCAGTTTTTCGACAGGACAGCCCTATGGCTACACCTTC

v_gene: TRBV7-9
j_gene: TRBJ2-1
abundance: once
d_gene: TRBD2
CDR3aa: CASSLWGRGNEQFF
CDR3nt: TGTGCCAGCAGCTTATGGGGGAGGGGTAATGAGCAGTTCTTC

v_gene: TRBV7-8
j_gene: TRBJ2-5
abundance: .
d_gene: .
CDR3aa: CASSQRLRGETQYF
CDR3nt: TGTGCCAGCAGCCAGAGACTCAGGGGAGAGACCCAGTACTTC

v_gene: TRBV19
j_gene: TRBJ1-5
abundance: .
d_gene: TRBD1
CDR3aa: CASSTGGGFSNQPQHF
CDR3nt: TGTGCCAGTAGTACAGGGGGCGGGTTCAGCAATCAGCCCCAGCATTTT

v_gene: TRBV11-2
j_gene: TRBJ1-5
abundance: .
d_gene: .
CDR3aa: CASSTTSGSNQPQHF
CDR3nt: TGTGCCAGCAGCACCACTTCGGGTAGCAATCAGCCCCAGCATTTT

v_gene: TRBV5-1
j_gene: TRBJ1-6
abundance: .
d_gene: .
CDR3aa: CASSHGSQGGFLPLHF
CDR3nt: TGCGCCAGCAGCCATGGGTCCCAGGGAGGATTTTTACCCCTCCACTTT

v_gene: TRBV7-6
j_gene: TRBJ2-5
abundance: .
d_gene: TRBD1
CDR3aa: CASSLDRVGETQYF
CDR3nt: TGTGCCAGCAGCTTGGACAGGGTAGGAGAGACCCAGTACTTC

v_gene: TRBV7-9
j_gene: TRBJ2-7
abundance: .
d_gene: TRBD2
CDR3aa: CASSLAGLADYEQYF
CDR3nt: TGTGCCAGCAGCTTAGCGGGACTAGCCGACTACGAGCAGTACTTC

v_gene: TRBV27
j_gene: TRBJ2-1
abundance: .
d_gene: TRBD2
CDR3aa: CASSSPQGIGTRAYNEQFF
CDR3nt: TGTGCCAGCAGTTCCCCCCAGGGGATAGGGACTAGAGCCTACAATGAGCAGTTCTTC

v_gene: TRBV5-4
j_gene: TRBJ1-4
abundance: .
d_gene: TRBD1
CDR3aa: CASSLPGTGNEKLFF
CDR3nt: TGTGCCAGCAGCCTACCCGGGACAGGGAATGAAAAACTGTTTTTT

v_gene: TRBV7-6
j_gene: TRBJ2-3
abundance: .
d_gene: TRBD2
CDR3aa: CASSFLAVTDTQYF
CDR3nt: TGTGCCAGCAGCTTCCTAGCGGTCACAGATACGCAGTATTTT